Presented here are 20 T cell receptor beta chains from one specimen sequenced in a study of blood T cell repertoires in COVID-19. Clones were read by immunoSEQ multiplex PCR, and TCRdb kept only the in-frame ones, dropping some. This table holds about 88,000 clones, 75% to 90% found once. Material for sequencing was peripheral blood. The receptors shown here come from a human donor in a cohort sampled during active COVID-19.

V usage is TRBV5-3 and J usage is TRBJ1-5, with D tentatively TRBD1 (5 bases). TRBV5-3 is reported as an ORF; its role is uncertain. V lost 7 bases and J lost 5, with 22 bases in between. The CDR3 extends over 16 amino acids. In DNA, the CDR3 is TGTGCCAGATTCCGGGGGGAGGCCGTGAGAGATCAGCCCCAGCATTTT. Protein: CARFRGEAVRDQPQHF.

The chain joins TRBV30 to TRBJ2-1, with D tentatively TRBD2 (5 bases). The CDR3 is made up of 13 amino acids. Trimming took 2 bases from V and 4 from J, leaving 9 bases between them. The germline V gene has CDR1 GTSNPN and CDR2 SVGIG (reference sequence). The chain's CDR3 is CAWSIERYNEQFF. CDR3 sequence (DNA): TGTGCCTGGAGTATTGAGCGGTACAATGAGCAGTTCTTC. The full variable domain, completed using reference TRBV30 and TRBJ2-1, is SQTIHQWPATLVQPVGSPLSLECTVEGTSNPNLYWYRQAAGRGLQLLFYSVGIGQISSEVPQNLSASRPQDRQFILSSKKLLLSDSGFYLCAWSIERYNEQFFGPGTRLTVL.

The genes are TRBV24-1 and TRBJ1-3; D gene ambiguous. V lost 5 bases, J lost 4 bases, and 11 bases lay in between. The CDR3 length is 14 residues. Germline loops: CDR1 KGHDR, CDR2 SFDVKD. The CDR3 DNA is TGTGCCACCAGTGCGGGAGGTGAAGGAAACACCATATATTTT. Protein product: CATSAGGEGNTIYF.

This rearrangement joins TRBV19 to TRBJ2-1; maybe TRBD1 (6 bases). Trimming took 8 bases from V and 4 from J, leaving 12 bases between them. Germline values: CDR1 LNHDA, CDR2 SQIVND (reference sequence). CDR3 size: 13 residues. The CDR3 spells CASSDRTYNEQFF. CDR3 sequence (DNA): TGTGCCAGTTCGGACAGAACATACAATGAGCAGTTCTTC.

The V gene is TRBV14, the J gene TRBJ2-7, with 8 nucleotides matching TRBD2. The germline gives CDR1 SGHDN, CDR2 FVKESK. The CDR3 is 16 residues long. V trimming: 4 bases; J trimming: 3 bases; junction bases outside the gene matches: 11. The CDR3 nucleotides read TGTGCCAGCAGCCCGCATACTAGCGGAGCTTACTACGAGCAGTACTTC. It specifies CASSPHTSGAYYEQYF.

This sequence joins TRBV5-3 and TRBJ2-6; 7 bases are a match to TRBD1. TRBV5-3 is classed as an ORF, of uncertain function. This CDR3 comprises 20 residues. The V segment lost 1 base and the J segment 1 base; nucleotides outside the gene matches: 14. This CDR3 reads CARSLYSRGYLRSGANVLTF. For the CDR3, the DNA is TGTGCCAGAAGCTTGTATTCCAGGGGGTACTTGAGGTCTGGGGCCAACGTCCTGACTTTC.

The V gene is TRBV4-2, the J gene TRBJ1-2, with D perhaps TRBD1 (5 bases). The ends were cut back, 2 bases at V and 7 bases at J, with 20 bases in the middle. Germline assignment: CDR1 LGHNA and CDR2 YNFKEQ. This CDR3 comprises 16 residues. The CDR3, as DNA: TGTGCCAGCAGCCAATTAATCGGGCGGGGCCAGGGTGGCTACACCTTC. This sequence encodes CASSQLIGRGQGGYTF.

The chain is built from TRBV11-2 and TRBJ2-7; maybe TRBD1 (5 bases). Per germline, CDR1 SGHAT and CDR2 FQNNGV. The CDR3 is made up of 12 amino acids. V was clipped by 3 bases and J by 6 bases, with 9 bases between them. The chain's CDR3 is CASSFSGIEQYF. The CDR3 DNA reads TGTGCCAGCAGCTTTTCAGGGATCGAGCAGTACTTC. Full variable domain (remainder filled in from reference TRBV11-2 and TRBJ2-7): EAGVAQSPRYKIIEKRQSVAFWCNPISGHATLYWYQQILGQGPKLLIQFQNNGVVDDSQLPKDRFSAERLKGVDSTLKIQPAKLEDSAVYLCASSFSGIEQYFGPGTRLTVT.

V is TRBV2 and J is TRBJ2-7, with 8 bases identical to TRBD1. The CDR3 has 14 residues. The V segment lost 3 bases and the J segment 2 bases; nucleotides outside the gene matches: 3. In germline, CDR1 is SNHLY, CDR2 FYNNEI. The chain's CDR3 is CASSERTGTYEQYF. The CDR3 region has the DNA TGTGCCAGCAGTGAGAGGACAGGGACCTACGAGCAGTACTTC.

V usage is TRBV6-5 and J usage is TRBJ1-2; 7 positions agree with TRBD1. CDR1 is MNHEY and CDR2 is SVGAGI in the germline V gene. After removal of 2 bases from V and 7 bases from J, the junction contained 7 bases not matched to a gene. The CDR3 sequence is 14 residues long. CDR3 loop: CASSYGGTESGYTF. CDR3 nucleotide sequence: TGTGCCAGCAGTTACGGCGGGACAGAGAGTGGCTACACCTTC.

This chain links TRBV5-8 with TRBJ1-3; possible D gene TRBD1, 5 bases. V was cut by 0 bases and J by 3 bases, with 7 bases left in between. Germline V gene sequence: CDR1 SGHTS, CDR2 YDEGEE. CDR3 length: 14 residues. The CDR3 DNA sequence: TGTGCCAGCAGCTTGGGACAGAGTGGAAACACCATATATTTT. Amino acid sequence: CASSLGQSGNTIYF. The variable domain in full, completed from reference TRBV5-8 and TRBJ1-3, reads EAGVTQSPTHLIKTRGQQATLRCSPISGHTSVYWYQQALGLGLQFLLWYDEGEERNRGNFPPRFSGRQFPNYSSELNVNALELEDSALYLCASSLGQSGNTIYFGEGSWLTVV.

The rearrangement uses TRBV5-1 and TRBJ1-1; D unresolved. The CDR3 loop spans 13 amino acids. Germline CDR1 is SGHRS and CDR2 is YFSETQ. The V end was cut by 4 bases, the J end by 1 base, with 8 bases between. CDR3 DNA sequence: TGCGCCAGCAGCATTGACACGAACACTGAAGCTTTCTTT. This sequence encodes CASSIDTNTEAFF.

The CDR3 nucleotides read TGTGCCAGTAGCCAGGACAGGGGAATGGACAATGAGCAGTTCTTC. Translated, it gives CASSQDRGMDNEQFF. The chain is built from TRBV19 and TRBJ2-1; 9 bases agree with TRBD1. CDR1 is LNHDA and CDR2 is SQIVND in the germline V gene (reference sequence). The CDR3 sequence is 15 residues long. The trim removed 6 bases at V and 5 bases at J, leaving 8 bases unmatched. Full variable domain (remainder filled in from reference TRBV19 and TRBJ2-1): DGGITQSPKYLFRKEGQNVTLSCEQNLNHDAMYWYRQDPGQGLRLIYYSQIVNDFQKGDIAEGYSVSREKKESFPLTVTSAQKNPTAFYLCASSQDRGMDNEQFFGPGTRLTVL.

The genes are TRBV7-2 and TRBJ2-1, with 10 bases aligning to TRBD2. CDR3 length equals 18 residues. The germline CDR1 and CDR2 sequences are SGHTA and FQGNSA. Trimming cost V 1 base and J 4 bases; bases outside gene matches: 10. The CDR3 DNA is TGTGCCAGCAGCTTAGTCCCTAGCGGGGGCCCGGGTTACAATGAGCAGTTCTTC. Translating it yields CASSLVPSGGPGYNEQFF.

The V and J genes are TRBV9 and TRBJ2-7; TRBD2 agrees at 8 bases. CDR1 SGDLS and CDR2 YYNGEE come from the germline V gene. After removal of 4 bases from V and 6 bases from J, the junction contained 9 bases not matched to a gene. The CDR3 totals 14 residues. As DNA, the CDR3 is TGTGCCAGCAGCATACCCCCCGGGGGGGGCGAGCAGTACTTC. Translated, it gives CASSIPPGGGEQYF. Based on the CDR3 plus reference TRBV9 and TRBJ2-7, the full variable domain is DSGVTQTPKHLITATGQRVTLRCSPRSGDLSVYWYQQSLDQGLQFLIQYYNGEERAKGNILERFSAQQFPDLHSELNLSSLELGDSALYFCASSIPPGGGEQYFGPGTRLTVT.

A remark on this clone: A junction end diverges from the germline sequence, so it may reflect a read error. The V call is TRBV3-1 (or the pseudogene TRBV3-2), the J call TRBJ2-7, with D maybe TRBD1 (7 bases). CDR1 and CDR2 from the germline V gene are LGHDT and YNNKEL (reference sequence). The CDR3 has 15 amino acids. CDR3 region: CASSQAGGNSYEQYF. The DNA for the CDR3 is TGTGCCAGCAGTCAAGCAGGGGGGAACTCCTACGAGCAGTACTTC.

J is TRBJ2-7 and V is TRBV3-1 (or the pseudogene TRBV3-2); D is ambiguous. The germline V and J ends were trimmed by 1 base and 3 bases, with 16 bases remaining between them. The CDR3 runs to 16 residues. Germline CDR1 and CDR2: LGHDT and YNNKEL (reference sequence). CDR3 coding DNA: TGTGCCAGCAGCCAAGTCTCCTTGGGCGAAGACTACGAGCAGTACTTC. Amino acids: CASSQVSLGEDYEQYF.

The gene calls are TRBV5-1 and TRBJ1-4; 9 bases are a match to TRBD1. Looked up from germline, CDR1 is SGHRS and CDR2 is YFSETQ. V trimming: 5 bases; J trimming: 0 bases; junction bases outside the gene matches: 8. The CDR3 has 17 amino acids. CDR3 sequence reads: CASSTQGQGSTNEKLFF. Written as DNA, the CDR3 is TGCGCCAGCAGTACACAGGGACAGGGATCAACTAATGAAAAACTGTTTTTT. The variable domain in full, with the rest retrieved from reference TRBV5-1 and TRBJ1-4, is KAGVTQTPRYLIKTRGQQVTLSCSPISGHRSVSWYQQTPGQGLQFLFEYFSETQRNKGNFPGRFSGRQFSNSRSEMNVSTLELGDSALYLCASSTQGQGSTNEKLFFGSGTQLSVL.

This chain uses TRBV3-1 (or the pseudogene TRBV3-2) with TRBJ2-5; weak D call: TRBD2 (5 bases). This CDR3 spans 16 amino acids. Deletions cut 4 bases from V and 7 bases from J, with 22 bases between. Germline CDR1 and CDR2: LGHDT and YNNKEL (reference sequence). CDR3 coding DNA: TGTGCCAGCAGCCTTTTTCTCGGAGGAAGTTTAGTGACCCAGTACTTC. It translates to CASSLFLGGSLVTQYF.

V usage is TRBV11-3 and J usage is TRBJ2-2, with D possibly being TRBD2 (5 bases). The CDR3 is made up of 14 amino acids. Germline V gives CDR1 SGHNT, CDR2 YENEEA. The V end lost 11 bases, the J end lost 4 bases, and 17 bases lay between the germline ends. The CDR3 sequence: CASKRAHGTGELFF. For the CDR3, the DNA is TGTGCCTCCAAGAGGGCGCATGGCACCGGGGAGCTGTTTTTT. Full variable domain (outside the CDR3, taken from reference TRBV11-3 and TRBJ2-2): EAGVVQSPRYKIIEKKQPVAFWCNPISGHNTLYWYLQNLGQGPELLIRYENEEAVDDSQLPKDRFSAERLKGVDSTLKIQPAELGDSAVYLCASKRAHGTGELFFGEGSRLTVL.